This entry describes one T cell receptor beta chain. The target antigen is unknown. Samples were assayed with immunoSEQ v3.0 at survey level. Repertoires were generated with immunoSEQ multiplex PCR, while TCRdb's copy carries only in-frame clones and drops some. Among approximately 36,000 clones listed, about 80% were seen once. This specimen comes from a study of long-term antiretroviral therapy in people with HIV. Study-wide background: The oldest samples precede the 2015 immediate-ART recommendation by about a decade. Whole-study results and caveats: Clonal populations expanded prior to ART predominated within the repertoire at all time points. Whereas controls had wider CDR3 length ranges, HIV repertoires had narrower ones.

PBMC samples from each donor numbered at least one pre-ART and at least two post-ART. The sequence was obtained from a man aged 18-30 years with HIV. This material consisted of unsorted PBMCs, taken 0.6 years after starting antiretroviral therapy.

The chain's CDR3 is CASILEASGSHNEQFF. CDR3 in DNA: TGTGCCAGCATACTTGAGGCTAGCGGGAGCCACAATGAGCAGTTCTTC. The chain carries TRBV7-9 and TRBJ2-1, with 10 bases identical to TRBD2. Trimming at V came to 7 bases and at J to 5 bases, leaving 11 bases not matched to a gene. The CDR3 spans 16 residues. Germline CDR1 SEHNR, CDR2 FQNEAQ (reference sequence).